A single sample is the source of the 21 T cell receptor beta chains below, sequenced in a study of blood T cell repertoires in COVID-19. Here immunoSEQ multiplex PCR was the method, and the copy in TCRdb shows in-frame clones only, minus some. The table lists 92,000 or so clones, 88% of them singletons, with roughly 0.43% in the top ten. The specimen was peripheral blood. These receptors were collected from a man between 60 and 75 years old with acute or convalescent COVID-19.

The J gene is TRBJ2-4, the V gene TRBV7-2; 10 bases are a match to TRBD2. Losses at the gene ends were 1 base for V and 8 bases for J; bases not matched to a gene: 5. CDR1 is SGHTA and CDR2 is FQGNSA in the germline V gene. The CDR3 covers 15 residues. The CDR3 loop is CASSLVVGLADIQYF. For the CDR3, the DNA is TGTGCCAGCAGCTTAGTAGTCGGACTAGCGGACATTCAGTACTTC.

The V and J genes are TRBV5-1 and TRBJ2-2; unclear D gene. V was clipped by 0 bases and J by 1 base, with 4 bases between them. CDR1 is SGHRS and CDR2 is YFSETQ in the germline V gene. This CDR3 spans 14 amino acids. The CDR3 loop is CASSLVMNTGELFF. The CDR3 nucleotides read TGCGCCAGCAGCTTGGTTATGAACACCGGGGAGCTGTTTTTT.

The V gene is TRBV6-5, the J gene TRBJ2-1; the D gene is possibly TRBD1 (6 bases). CDR1 and CDR2 from the germline V gene are MNHEY and SVGAGI. The V end lost 6 bases, the J end lost 7 bases, and 13 bases lay between the germline ends. This CDR3 contains 13 residues. The CDR3 sequence: CASSLPQGNEQFF. As DNA, the CDR3 is TGTGCCAGCAGCCTCCCTCAGGGGAATGAGCAGTTCTTC.

The J gene is TRBJ1-1, the V gene TRBV25-1, with a tentative D call TRBD1 (6 bases). V was cut by 6 bases and J by 0 bases, with 8 bases left in between. CDR1 MGHDK and CDR2 SYGVNS come from the germline V gene. The CDR3 has 13 residues. Here the CDR3 DNA reads TGTGCCAGCAGAGGACAGTTGAACACTGAAGCTTTCTTT. Its translation is CASRGQLNTEAFF.

The genes are TRBV5-6 and TRBJ1-6; no definite D call. The germline V gene has CDR1 SGHDT and CDR2 YYEEEE. With 1 base removed from V and 0 bases from J, the gap between germline ends came to 8 bases. The CDR3 extends over 16 amino acids. The CDR3 nucleotides are TGTGCCAGCAGCTTGCTGCCGGGCTCCTATAATTCACCCCTCCACTTT. This translates into CASSLLPGSYNSPLHF. Full variable domain (outside the CDR3, taken from reference TRBV5-6 and TRBJ1-6): DAGVTQSPTHLIKTRGQQVTLRCSPKSGHDTVSWYQQALGQGPQFIFQYYEEEERQRGNFPDRFSGHQFPNYSSELNVNALLLGDSALYLCASSLLPGSYNSPLHFGNGTRLTVT.

The J gene is TRBJ2-5, the V gene TRBV11-2, with TRBD2 as a possible D gene (6 bases). Germline V gene sequence: CDR1 SGHAT, CDR2 FQNNGV. The V and J ends lost 7 bases and 4 bases respectively, with 19 bases between them. The CDR3 is 15 amino acids. The CDR3 coding sequence is TGTGCCAGCACCAGTCCGCGGAGGGGTGGAGAGACCCAGTACTTC. Residues: CASTSPRRGGETQYF.

As regards this clone: Sequence at one end of the junction differs from germline and may be a read error. V usage is TRBV6-5 and J usage is TRBJ1-2, with 10 bases fitting TRBD1. From germline, CDR1 is MNHEY and CDR2 SVGAGI. The CDR3 totals 13 residues. This CDR3 reads CASSHTSGTGEAF. The CDR3 DNA reads as TGTGCCAGCAGTCACACCTCGGGGACAGGGGAGGCCTTC.

The chain is built from TRBV6-5 and TRBJ1-2, with D unclear. Trimming stripped 2 bases from V and 8 bases from J, with 15 bases between. The germline V gene encodes CDR1 MNHEY and CDR2 SVGAGI. The CDR3 loop spans 14 amino acids. The CDR3 DNA reads as TGTGCCAGCAGTTACACATTCCACGTGGAGGGCTACACCTTC. Protein sequence: CASSYTFHVEGYTF.

V and J are TRBV5-1 and TRBJ2-7, with 7 bases that match TRBD1. The CDR3 is 14 residues long. Germline assignment: CDR1 SGHRS and CDR2 YFSETQ. Trimming took 5 bases from V and 6 from J; bases not matched to a gene: 11. The CDR3 bases are TGCGCCAGCAGACCACAGGGGTTAATTGGCGAGCAGTACTTC. This translates into CASRPQGLIGEQYF.

The rearrangement joins TRBV5-6 to TRBJ2-7; maybe TRBD2 (5 bases). V was cut by 1 base and J by 0 bases, with 14 bases left in between. The CDR3 totals 16 residues. Germline V CDR1 and CDR2: SGHDT, YYEEEE. The CDR3 reads CASSLFRGLSSYEQYF. The CDR3 nucleotides read TGTGCCAGCAGCTTGTTTCGGGGTTTGAGCTCCTACGAGCAGTACTTC.

This clone has only a few counts. The CDR3 protein is CASSFTTSGRSEEYF. Written as DNA, the CDR3 is TGTGCCAGCAGCTTTACGACTAGCGGGAGATCAGAGGAGTACTTC. The chain joins TRBV11-2 to TRBJ2-7, with TRBD2 matching over 12 bases. CDR1 is SGHAT, CDR2 FQNNGV, per germline. CDR3 length: 15 residues. The J segment lost 11 bases and the V segment lost 3 bases, leaving 11 bases of the junction unmatched. Full variable domain (rest looked up from reference TRBV11-2 and TRBJ2-7): EAGVAQSPRYKIIEKRQSVAFWCNPISGHATLYWYQQILGQGPKLLIQFQNNGVVDDSQLPKDRFSAERLKGVDSTLKIQPAKLEDSAVYLCASSFTTSGRSEEYFGPGTRLTVT.

This sequence joins TRBV5-1 and TRBJ2-3, with D tentatively TRBD1 (6 bases). Trimming removed 1 base at V and 4 bases at J, with 13 bases between. CDR1 is SGHRS, CDR2 YFSETQ, per germline. The CDR3 totals 15 residues. In nucleotides, the CDR3 is TGCGCCAGCAGCTTGCCAGGGGAAGCCCCAGATACGCAGTATTTT. Amino acids: CASSLPGEAPDTQYF.

This chain links TRBV11-2 with TRBJ1-3, with D perhaps TRBD1 (5 bases). The V gene's germline CDR1 is SGHAT and CDR2 FQNNGV. This CDR3 contains 15 residues. The V end was cut by 1 base, the J end by 3 bases, with 10 bases between. Written as DNA, the CDR3 is TGTGCCAGCAGCTTAGGGGGGGGATTTGGAAACACCATATATTTT. Amino acids: CASSLGGGFGNTIYF.

V and J are TRBV9 and TRBJ2-1; 11 positions match TRBD2. The germline CDR1 and CDR2 sequences are SGDLS and YYNGEE. J gave up 6 bases and V 7 bases, and 3 bases lay outside the gene matches. The CDR3 loop spans 13 amino acids. CDR3 loop: CASSLAGGNEQFF. In DNA form, the CDR3 reads TGTGCCAGCTCGCTAGCGGGAGGCAATGAGCAGTTCTTC.

The chain combines TRBV10-3 with TRBJ1-6; no reliable D call. Deletions cut 10 bases from V and 8 bases from J, with 18 bases between. CDR1 and CDR2 (germline): ENHRY, SYGVKD. This CDR3 region has 14 residues. The CDR3, as DNA: TGTGCCACCAGCCGCCGGGGTGATGATTCACCCCTCCACTTT. This encodes CATSRRGDDSPLHF.

The CDR3 DNA reads as TGCGCCAGCAGTGAAGGACTAGCGGGAGGATCCGGTGAGCAGTTCTTC. Translating it yields CASSEGLAGGSGEQFF. V and J are TRBV10-1 and TRBJ2-1, with 14 bases identical to TRBD2. With 3 bases clipped from V and 9 bases from J, the junction kept 7 bases outside the gene matches. From germline, CDR1 is WNHNN and CDR2 SYGVQD (reference sequence). The CDR3 totals 16 residues.

The chain couples TRBV5-1 to TRBJ2-6; 10 positions match TRBD2. Germline loops: CDR1 SGHRS, CDR2 YFSETQ. The CDR3 length is 20 residues. V dropped 1 base and J dropped 0; count of bases not matched to a gene: 10. The CDR3 nucleotides are TGCGCCAGCAGCTTGCTCCCTAGCGGGGGTGCTCGCTCTGGGGCCAACGTCCTGACTTTC. Protein: CASSLLPSGGARSGANVLTF.

This chain uses TRBV18 with TRBJ2-1, with 7 bases lining up with TRBD2. The J segment lost 0 bases and the V segment lost 0 bases, leaving 8 bases of the junction unmatched. The CDR3 spans 18 residues. Germline values: CDR1 KGHSH, CDR2 LQKENI. The CDR3 DNA reads TGTGCCAGCTCACCACCGGTCGGTGGCGGGAGCTCCTACAATGAGCAGTTCTTC. Translated, it gives CASSPPVGGGSSYNEQFF.

The chain employs TRBV2 and TRBJ2-2; 9 nucleotides match TRBD1. The CDR3 is made up of 14 amino acids. Germline V gene lookup returns CDR1 SNHLY and CDR2 FYNNEI. Germline trimming cut 8 bases from V and 6 bases from J; bases unmatched to any gene: 7. CDR3 in amino acids: CASGGQGRSGELFF. CDR3 coding DNA: TGTGCCAGCGGCGGACAGGGGCGTTCCGGGGAGCTGTTTTTT.

The chain carries TRBV5-1 and TRBJ1-2; D gene uncertain. The length of the CDR3 is 13 residues. Trimming took 4 bases from V and 2 from J, leaving 9 bases between them. The germline V gene has CDR1 SGHRS and CDR2 YFSETQ. CDR3 sequence: CASSAQPNYGYTF. CDR3 in DNA: TGCGCCAGCAGCGCACAGCCAAACTATGGCTACACCTTC.

V is TRBV19 and J is TRBJ1-5; TRBD1 aligns across 7 bases. The CDR3 is 17 amino acids. J lost 9 bases, V lost 3 bases, and 17 bases had no gene match. The germline V gene encodes CDR1 LNHDA and CDR2 SQIVND (reference sequence). The CDR3 DNA reads TGTGCCAGTAGTATGGGAGCAACAGGGGTCACCCTGGGGCCCCAGCATTTT. As protein: CASSMGATGVTLGPQHF.